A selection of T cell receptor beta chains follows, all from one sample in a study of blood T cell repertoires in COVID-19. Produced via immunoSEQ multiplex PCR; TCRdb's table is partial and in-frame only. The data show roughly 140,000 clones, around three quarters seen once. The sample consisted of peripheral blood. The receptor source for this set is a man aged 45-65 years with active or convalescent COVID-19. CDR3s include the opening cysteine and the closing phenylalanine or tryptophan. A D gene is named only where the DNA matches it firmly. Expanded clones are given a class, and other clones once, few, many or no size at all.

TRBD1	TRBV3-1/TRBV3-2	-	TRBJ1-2	CASSRADRDGGYTF	TGTGCCAGCAGCCGGGCGGACAGGGATGGAGGCTACACCTTC
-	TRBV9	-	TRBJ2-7	CASSTGLSYEQYF	TGTGCCAGCAGCACGGGACTCTCCTACGAGCAGTACTTC
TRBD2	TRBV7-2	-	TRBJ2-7	CASSFWGGASEQYF	TGTGCCAGCAGCTTTTGGGGAGGGGCGTCCGAGCAGTACTTC
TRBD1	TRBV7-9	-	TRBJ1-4	CASSLAGTGATNEKLFF	TGTGCCAGCAGCTTAGCAGGGACAGGAGCAACTAATGAAAAACTGTTTTTT
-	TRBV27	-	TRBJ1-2	CASSWGVGGYTF	TGTGCCAGCAGTTGGGGGGTAGGTGGCTACACCTTC
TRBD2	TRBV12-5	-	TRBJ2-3	CASGLAETLAATDTQYF	TGTGCTAGTGGTTTGGCCGAAACACTAGCGGCCACAGATACGCAGTATTTT
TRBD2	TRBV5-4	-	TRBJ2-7	CASSFRTSGYEQYF	TGTGCCAGCAGCTTCCGGACTAGCGGCTACGAGCAGTACTTC
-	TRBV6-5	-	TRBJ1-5	CAARGGVGQPQHF	TGTGCCGCGCGCGGGGGAGTGGGTCAGCCCCAGCATTTT
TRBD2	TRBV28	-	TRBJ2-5	CAIKEGLNLQETQYF	TGTGCCATCAAGGAGGGACTAAACCTCCAAGAGACCCAGTACTTC
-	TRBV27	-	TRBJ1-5	CASSLLAREGNQPQHF	TGTGCCAGCAGTTTATTAGCCAGGGAGGGCAATCAGCCCCAGCATTTT
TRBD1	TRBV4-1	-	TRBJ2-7	CASSPGTGGFYEQYF	TGCGCCAGCAGCCCCGGGACAGGAGGGTTCTACGAGCAGTACTTC
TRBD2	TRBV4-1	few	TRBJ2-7	CASSPLGLAGVYEQYF	TGCGCCAGCAGCCCCCTAGGACTAGCGGGAGTCTACGAGCAGTACTTC
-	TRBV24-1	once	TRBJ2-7	CATSDLREQYF	TGTGCCACCAGTGATTTGCGCGAGCAGTACTTC
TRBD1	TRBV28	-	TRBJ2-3	CASSTSRTGGLDTQYF	TGTGCCAGCAGCACCTCGCGGACAGGGGGCTTAGATACGCAGTATTTT
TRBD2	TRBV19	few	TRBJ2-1	CASSQLAGGYYNEQFF	TGTGCCAGTAGCCAACTCGCGGGAGGGTATTACAATGAGCAGTTCTTC
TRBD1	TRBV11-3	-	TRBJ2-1	CASSRRTGGEGEQFF	TGTGCCAGCAGCCGACGGACAGGGGGTGAAGGTGAGCAGTTCTTC
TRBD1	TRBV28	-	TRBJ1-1	CASSLGGDRHEAFF	TGTGCCAGCAGTTTAGGGGGGGACAGGCACGAAGCTTTCTTT
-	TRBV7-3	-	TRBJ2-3	CASSLNSDTQYF	TGTGCCAGCAGCTTAAACTCAGATACGCAGTATTTT
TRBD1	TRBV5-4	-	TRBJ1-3	CASSSGTGASGNTIYF	TGTGCCAGCAGCTCCGGGACAGGCGCTTCTGGAAACACCATATATTTT
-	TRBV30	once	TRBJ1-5	CACHGPGVGGQPQHF	TGTGCCTGTCACGGGCCCGGGGTTGGAGGTCAGCCCCAGCATTTT
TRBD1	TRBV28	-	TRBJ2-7	CASSFRQGINEQYF	TGTGCCAGCAGTTTCCGACAGGGAATCAACGAGCAGTACTTC
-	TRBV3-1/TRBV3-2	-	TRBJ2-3	CASSLMAADTQYF	TGTGCCAGCAGTCTCATGGCAGCAGATACGCAGTATTTT
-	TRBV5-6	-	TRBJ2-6	CASSLILDNLDSGANVLTF	TGTGCCAGCAGCTTGATTTTGGACAATCTCGACTCTGGGGCCAACGTCCTGACTTTC
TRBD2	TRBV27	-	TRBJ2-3	CASRGRLAGGADTQYF	TGTGCCAGCCGCGGGAGGCTAGCGGGAGGGGCAGATACGCAGTATTTT
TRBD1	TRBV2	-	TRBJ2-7	CASSRDRGPYEQYF	TGTGCCAGCAGCCGTGACAGGGGGCCCTACGAGCAGTACTTC
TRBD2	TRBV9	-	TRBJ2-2	CASSVGLAGTGELFF	TGTGCCAGCAGCGTAGGACTAGCGGGGACCGGGGAGCTGTTTTTT
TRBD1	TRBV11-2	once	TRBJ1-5	CASSPRTGYGNQPQHF	TGTGCCAGCAGCCCCAGGACAGGGTACGGCAATCAGCCCCAGCATTTT
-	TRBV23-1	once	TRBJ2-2	CASSQGLTTGELFF	TGCGCCAGCAGTCAAGGACTTACAACCGGGGAGCTGTTTTTT
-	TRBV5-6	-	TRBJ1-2	CASSLRAGLDGYTF	TGTGCCAGCAGCTTGAGGGCAGGGCTTGATGGCTACACCTTC
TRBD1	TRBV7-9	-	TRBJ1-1	CASSSTGTVNTEAFF	TGTGCCAGCAGCTCGACCGGGACAGTGAACACTGAAGCTTTCTTT
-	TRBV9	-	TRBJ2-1	CASSVVATGGNNEQFF	TGTGCCAGCAGCGTAGTAGCGACAGGCGGTAACAATGAGCAGTTCTTC
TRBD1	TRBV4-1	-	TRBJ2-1	CASSQGDRGSSYNEQFF	TGCGCCAGCAGCCAAGGGGACAGGGGTAGCTCCTACAATGAGCAGTTCTTC
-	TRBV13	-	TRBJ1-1	CASSLAPGHPEAFF	TGTGCCAGCAGCTTAGCCCCGGGACACCCTGAAGCTTTCTTT
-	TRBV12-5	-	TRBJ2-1	CASGPSLGFNEQFF	TGTGCTAGTGGTCCCTCACTAGGATTCAATGAGCAGTTCTTC
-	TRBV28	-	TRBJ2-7	CASSLRGAPTYEQYF	TGTGCCAGCAGCCTACGGGGGGCGCCAACCTACGAGCAGTACTTC
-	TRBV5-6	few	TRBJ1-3	CASSLAQTAGNTIYF	TGTGCCAGCAGCTTGGCCCAGACTGCCGGAAACACCATATATTTT
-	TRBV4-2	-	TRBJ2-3	CASSQDSGDTQYF	TGTGCCAGCAGCCAAGATAGCGGCGATACGCAGTATTTT
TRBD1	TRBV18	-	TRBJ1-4	CASSPSRGEEKLFF	TGTGCCAGCTCACCAAGCAGGGGGGAGGAAAAACTGTTTTTT
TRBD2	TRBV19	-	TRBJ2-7	CASSFLAGGDNWATYEQYF	TGTGCCAGTAGTTTCCTAGCGGGAGGAGATAACTGGGCTACCTACGAGCAGTACTTC
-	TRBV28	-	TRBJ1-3	CASSRTGKDNTIYF	TGTGCCAGCAGTAGAACAGGGAAGGACAACACCATATATTTT
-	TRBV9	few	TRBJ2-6	CASSVVEVAGANVLTF	TGTGCCAGCAGCGTAGTTGAGGTAGCTGGGGCCAACGTCCTGACTTTC
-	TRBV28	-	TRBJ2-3	CASQRAVGDTDTQYF	TGTGCCAGCCAGCGAGCCGTAGGAGATACAGATACGCAGTATTTT
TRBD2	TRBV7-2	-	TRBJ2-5	CASSSITSGRYQETQYF	TGTGCCAGCAGCTCGATCACTAGCGGGAGGTACCAAGAGACCCAGTACTTC
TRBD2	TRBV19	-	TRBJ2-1	CASSIEAGFSYNEQFF	TGTGCCAGTAGTATAGAAGCGGGGTTCTCCTACAATGAGCAGTTCTTC
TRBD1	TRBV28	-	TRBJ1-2	CASSSPGQGTYGYTF	TGTGCCAGCAGTTCACCGGGACAGGGGACCTATGGCTACACCTTC
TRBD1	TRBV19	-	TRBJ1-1	CASTFRDRGAFF	TGTGCCAGTACCTTCAGGGACAGGGGAGCTTTCTTT
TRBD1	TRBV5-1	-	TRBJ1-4	CASSPAGQGTATNEKLFF	TGCGCCAGCAGCCCGGCGGGACAGGGGACGGCAACTAATGAAAAACTGTTTTTT
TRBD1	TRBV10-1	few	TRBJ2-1	CASSESWGLGTGKRDEQFF	TGCGCCAGCAGTGAGTCGTGGGGACTCGGGACAGGGAAGAGGGATGAGCAGTTCTTC
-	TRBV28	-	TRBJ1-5	CASSLGGGNQPQHF	TGTGCCAGCAGTTTGGGAGGGGGCAATCAGCCCCAGCATTTT
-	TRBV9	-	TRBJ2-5	CASSPVWSQETQYF	TGTGCCAGCAGCCCGGTATGGTCCCAAGAGACCCAGTACTTC
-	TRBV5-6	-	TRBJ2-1	CASSFLERALYNEQFF	TGTGCCAGCAGCTTCCTTGAGCGGGCCCTTTACAATGAGCAGTTCTTC
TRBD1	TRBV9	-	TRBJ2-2	CASGPQGANTGELFF	TGTGCCAGCGGACCCCAGGGGGCGAACACCGGGGAGCTGTTTTTT
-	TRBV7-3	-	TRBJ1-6	CASSATANSPLHF	TGTGCCAGCAGCGCGACAGCTAATTCACCCCTCCACTTT